These T cell receptor beta chains were read from a single sample in a study of T cell repertoires in cytomegalovirus infection. The antigens these receptors bind are not known. TCRdb re-called the reads with MiXCR, one entry per CDR3 protein. The sample carries about 700,000 distinct CDR3 sequences, around 30% recorded once. This specimen consisted of cultured PBMCs, obtained from culture after CMV antigen stimulation. These TCRs come from a human donor in good health (CMV status not recorded). Some clones in this sample may be carry-over from other donors' samples. CDR3s include the opening cysteine and the closing phenylalanine or tryptophan. A D gene is named only where the DNA matches it firmly. Clone size appears in some rows only: once, few, many, or a class for an expanded clone.

d_gene	v_gene	j_gene	abundance	CDR3nt	CDR3aa
TRBD1	TRBV20-1	TRBJ1-2	few	TGCAGTGCTAGAGAAGGGACAGGCGGCTATGGCTACACCTTC	CSAREGTGGYGYTF
TRBD2	TRBV5-6	TRBJ2-7	few	TGTGCCAGCAGCTTGGCTTGGACTAGCGGGATCTACGAGCAGTACTTC	CASSLAWTSGIYEQYF
TRBD1	TRBV5-4	TRBJ1-1	few	TGTGCCAGCAGCTGGGCTACAGGGGATGCTTTCTTT	CASSWATGDAFF
-	TRBV2	TRBJ1-5	few	TGTGCCAGCAGTGTTCGGGCCGTATGGAATCAGCCCCAGCATTTT	CASSVRAVWNQPQHF
-	TRBV2	TRBJ1-2	-	TGTGCCGGAGATACACAGCGCTATGGCTACACCTTC	CAGDTQRYGYTF
-	TRBV5-1	TRBJ1-1	-	TGCGCCAGCAGCTTGGATCCGGGGGCGCGAACTGAAGCTTTCTTT	CASSLDPGARTEAFF
-	TRBV5-4	TRBJ2-2	-	TGTGCCAGCAGCCCACAGCTGGGCAGGGTCACCGGGGAGCTGTTTTTT	CASSPQLGRVTGELFF
-	TRBV7-9	TRBJ2-7	-	TGTGCCAGCAGATTTCAGGGTGAAGGCTACGAGCAGTACTTC	CASRFQGEGYEQYF
-	TRBV7-8	TRBJ2-1	many	TGTGCCAGCAGCTTAGCGAGGGCCGAAAGATTGGTCTTC	CASSLARAERLVF
-	TRBV19	TRBJ1-2	few	TGTGCCTGCATGGAACAGGGCAAAGGTCTGGCCTATGGCTACACCTTC	CACMEQGKGLAYGYTF
-	TRBV5-4	TRBJ1-2	few	TGTGCCAGCAGCGTGGCAGGGGTGGATGGCTACACCTTC	CASSVAGVDGYTF
-	TRBV19	TRBJ2-3	-	TGTGCCAGTAGACCGACAGGCCCCGCGGGTACGCAGTATTTT	CASRPTGPAGTQYF
-	TRBV10-3	TRBJ1-1	-	TGTGCCACCCGCCCGACAGAGAACACTGAAGCTTTCTTT	CATRPTENTEAFF
TRBD1	TRBV2	TRBJ2-5	few	TGTGCCAGCAGTGAGAGGACAGGGACGGAGACCCAGTACTTC	CASSERTGTETQYF
TRBD2	TRBV10-3	TRBJ2-5	few	TGTGCCGCGGGGGGCCAAGAGACCCAGTACTTC	CAAGGQETQYF
-	TRBV7-9	TRBJ2-1	-	TGTGCCAGCAGCTGGCGGCGGTGGAGCGGCGCCAATGAGCAGTTCTTC	CASSWRRWSGANEQFF
TRBD2	TRBV11-3	TRBJ2-7	-	TGTGCCAGCAGCCCAGGACTAGCGGGAGTCGGCGAGCAGTACTTC	CASSPGLAGVGEQYF
-	TRBV27	TRBJ2-1	-	TGTGCCAGCAGTTTATCGGCGGCAGCTTACAATGAGCAGTTCTTC	CASSLSAAAYNEQFF
TRBD1	TRBV28	TRBJ1-2	-	TGTGCCAGCGGGACACCGGGGACAGTTTACGGCTACACCTTC	CASGTPGTVYGYTF
-	TRBV19	TRBJ1-5	-	TGTGCCAGTAGTAGGGACCAGTTATACCAGCCCCAGCATTTT	CASSRDQLYQPQHF
TRBD2	TRBV19	TRBJ2-1	few	TGTGCCAGTAGTATATTTTCCAGCGGGGCTTACAATGAGCAGTTCTTC	CASSIFSSGAYNEQFF
-	TRBV6-2/TRBV6-3	TRBJ2-1	-	TGTGCCAGCAGTTACTCCCTAATTGAGAACACCAATGAGCAGTTCTTC	CASSYSLIENTNEQFF
-	TRBV7-8	TRBJ2-7	few	TGTGCCAGCAGCTTGCCCCCTCTCGAGCAGTACTTC	CASSLPPLEQYF
-	TRBV20-1	TRBJ1-1	-	TGCAGTGCTAGAGGGACAGCGAACACTGAAGCTTTCTTT	CSARGTANTEAFF
-	TRBV6-5	TRBJ2-3	-	TGTGCCAGCGCAGAAAGCACAGATACGCAGTATTTT	CASAESTDTQYF
-	TRBV2	TRBJ1-2	-	TGTGCCAGCAGTGAAGAACAACAGGGAATTGACTACACCTTC	CASSEEQQGIDYTF
-	TRBV7-2	TRBJ2-1	-	TGTGCCAGCAGCTTAGGAGGGAACAGCGATGAGCAGTTCTTC	CASSLGGNSDEQFF
-	TRBV6-1	TRBJ1-3	-	TGTGCCAGCAGCGGCAGTTATGGAAACACCATATATTTT	CASSGSYGNTIYF
-	TRBV7-2	TRBJ2-1	many	TGTGCCAGCAGCTCTGACTCCGCCTACAATGAGCAGTTCTTC	CASSSDSAYNEQFF
-	TRBV18	TRBJ2-3	-	TGTGCCAGCTCACCACCGTGGGCGGGGAGCACAGATACGCAGTATTTT	CASSPPWAGSTDTQYF
TRBD1	TRBV2	TRBJ2-1	few	TGTGCCACCAGTCGACAGGGCTTAGGCTACAATGAGCAGTTCTTC	CATSRQGLGYNEQFF
TRBD1	TRBV6-1	TRBJ1-5	few	TGTGCCAGCAGCCGAAAACCCGGGACAGGCTATCGAAGCAATCAGCCCCAGCATTTT	CASSRKPGTGYRSNQPQHF
-	TRBV19	TRBJ2-5	few	TGTGCCAGTAGTAATCGAGGGCGGGAGACCCAGTACTTC	CASSNRGRETQYF
-	TRBV7-8	TRBJ1-4	few	TGTGCCAGCAGCCCAAACCCGATAGGGGGGGGCCGCGGTGAAAAACTGTTTTTT	CASSPNPIGGGRGEKLFF
-	TRBV19	TRBJ1-2	few	-	CASSPLGATPSSGGYTF
-	TRBV7-8	TRBJ2-4	many	TGTGCCAGCAGCTTCGGGGGAGGCAAAAACATTCAGTACTTC	CASSFGGGKNIQYF
-	TRBV7-2	TRBJ2-7	few	TGTGCCAGCAGCTTAGCGTCGCGGAGCTACGAGCAGTACTTC	CASSLASRSYEQYF
-	TRBV5-1	TRBJ2-7	-	TGCGCCAGCAGCTTGGACGCTACAGGACTGAGCTCCTACGAGCAGTACTTC	CASSLDATGLSSYEQYF
-	TRBV7-8	TRBJ2-3	-	TGTGCCAGCAGCCCAAAGATCAGGGAGAGCACAGATACGCAGTATTTT	CASSPKIRESTDTQYF
-	TRBV4-1	TRBJ1-1	-	TGCGCCAGCAGCCAAGATCAGGGCACTGAAGCTTTCTTT	CASSQDQGTEAFF
-	TRBV12-3/TRBV12-4	TRBJ1-2	few	TGTGCCAGCAGGGCAGCATATGGCTACACCTTC	CASRAAYGYTF
-	TRBV7-2	TRBJ2-3	-	TGTGCCAGCATCCCAGGGAGTCCTAGCACAGATACGCAGTATTTT	CASIPGSPSTDTQYF
-	TRBV5-6	TRBJ2-7	-	TGTGCCAGCAGCTTGCCACAGCCTTCCTACGAGCAGTACTTC	CASSLPQPSYEQYF
-	TRBV7-6	TRBJ2-1	few	TGTGCCAGCAGTTGGGCCGGGAGCAATGAGCAGTTCTTC	CASSWAGSNEQFF
-	TRBV6-1	TRBJ2-3	few	TGTGCCAGCAGTGAAGGTGCGGTACGCACAGATACGCAGTATTTT	CASSEGAVRTDTQYF
-	TRBV12-3/TRBV12-4	TRBJ1-5	-	TGTGCCAGCACGGGAGTCGGGGGCAATCAGCCCCAGCATTTT	CASTGVGGNQPQHF
-	TRBV7-2	TRBJ1-2	few	TGTGCCAGCAGCGCTGGGACCGACTATGGCTACACCTTC	CASSAGTDYGYTF
TRBD1	TRBV6-2/TRBV6-3	TRBJ2-2	-	TGTGCCAGCGGACAGGGGAGCTCTTCCGGGGAGCTGTTTTTT	CASGQGSSSGELFF
TRBD2	TRBV11-2	TRBJ2-7	few	TGTGCCAGCAGCTTACGGCGGGAGGGCCTCTACGAGCAGTACTTC	CASSLRREGLYEQYF
-	TRBV25-1	TRBJ2-2	few	TGTGCCAGCAGTCGAAGGGGGGACACCGGGGAGCTGTTTTTT	CASSRRGDTGELFF
-	TRBV7-9	TRBJ2-7	few	TGTGCCAGCAGACTAGGGACCATGATGGGCGAGCAGTACTTC	CASRLGTMMGEQYF
-	TRBV6-2/TRBV6-3	TRBJ2-2	few	TGTGCCAGTAAAGGACAACCGAACACCGGGGAGCTGTTTTTT	CASKGQPNTGELFF